Sequencing of this T cell receptor (beta chain) was carried out in a study of graft-versus-host responses after intestinal transplantation. This CDR3 contains 14 residues. CDR1 SGHRS and CDR2 YFSETQ come from the germline V gene. Trimming cost V 4 bases and J 8 bases; bases outside gene matches: 6. Only in-frame clones appear in the TCRdb table, and some are missing; sequencing was by immunoSEQ multiplex PCR. This sample has under 100,000 clones, with around 83% found just once. This clone was seen a few times. Its matching antigen is unknown. J is TRBJ1-2 and V is TRBV5-1, with 12 bases matching TRBD1. The receptor was isolated from a human donor who received an intestinal transplant. This sample comprised unstimulated CD4+ T cells sorted from spleen or lymph node cells, obtained before intestinal transplant. The CDR3 reads CASSLGTGGVGYTF. The DNA for the CDR3 is TGCGCCAGCAGCCTAGGGACAGGGGGCGTCGGCTACACCTTC.